Sequencing of this T cell receptor (beta chain) was carried out in a study of blood T cell repertoires in COVID-19. Study-wide context: Researchers got acute and convalescent COVID-19 samples from the United States, Italy and Spain. T cells, B-cell-depleted T cells, or PBMCs supplied cDNA or gDNA.

The CDR3 spans 14 residues. Germline V lookup: CDR1 SGHRS, CDR2 YFSETQ. V was cut by 3 bases and J by 4 bases, with 13 bases left in between. Per the original methods: How many nucleated cells were present was estimated from reference gene primer amplification. The method was immunoSEQ multiplex PCR; TCRdb's version includes in-frame clones alone and lacks a portion of them. D and trimming were read from the DNA, whereas the V and J calls and clone size are those reported in that table. Among 85,000 to 90,000 clones listed, 65% to 85% were seen once. Sequencing was performed on peripheral blood. The source of this sequence is a man between 70 and 80 years old with acute or convalescent COVID-19. This chain uses TRBV5-1 with TRBJ1-1; no clear D gene. The DNA for the CDR3 is TGCGCCAGCAGCTCGACGGCCACGGGCACTGAAGCTTTCTTT. Its protein product is CASSSTATGTEAFF.